The present T cell receptor beta chain was sequenced within a study of shared clonotypes between healthy human individuals. General study results and limits: Around 5% of naive CD4 clonotypes were shared across a few donors. Clonotypes shared by all four donors outscored non-shared clonotypes in generation probability.

Terminally differentiated effector memory CD45RA+ cells were excluded by CCR7 positive selection of CD45RO-negative cells. Adult donors, all healthy and HIV-negative, had no recent acute infections or vaccinations. On this clone itself: Its antigen is still unknown.

The table came from immunoSEQ multiplex PCR; TCRdb's copy has only in-frame clones and leaves some out. The sample yields about 2.1 million clones, over 85% seen once. Material: naive CD8+ T cells from PBMCs. The clonotype was recovered from a man between 18 and 35 years old in good health. Some clones in this sample may be carry-over from other donors' samples.

The CDR3 DNA follows: TGTGCCAGCAGTCTACTGGACAGGGGGGATTCACCCCTCCACTTT. Its protein is CASSLLDRGDSPLHF. The V gene is TRBV28, the J gene TRBJ1-6, with 10 bases fitting TRBD1. Germline CDR1 reads MDHEN; CDR2 reads SYDVKM. The CDR3 contains 15 residues. V was clipped by 5 bases and J by 8 bases; unmatched bases: 6.